The 8 T cell receptor beta chains below come from one sample, sequenced in a study of blood T cell repertoires in COVID-19. Only in-frame clones appear in the TCRdb table, and some are missing; sequencing was by immunoSEQ multiplex PCR. The sample yields tens of thousands of clones, 65% to 80% seen once. The sequencing sample was made of peripheral blood. These receptors came from a man younger than 45 with COVID-19, enrolled during active disease.

Points on this clone: The same CDR3 is also encoded by other DNA sequences in this sample. V and J are TRBV6-4 and TRBJ2-3, with TRBD2 identical over 10 bases. J gave up 1 base and V 3 bases, and 1 base lay outside the gene matches. This CDR3 comprises 15 residues. Germline-derived CDR1 and CDR2 are MRHNA and SNTAGT. In nucleotides, the CDR3 is TGTGCCAGCAGTGAGGGGACTAGCGGCACAGATACGCAGTATTTT. Amino acids: CASSEGTSGTDTQYF.

V usage is TRBV29-1 and J usage is TRBJ2-5; 7 bases match TRBD2. The CDR3 totals 17 residues. Germline values: CDR1 SQVTM, CDR2 ANQGSEA. The ends lost 0 bases at V and 1 base at J; junction bases unmatched: 11. CDR3 in amino acids: CSVEDLIQRGIQETQYF. DNA of the CDR3: TGCAGCGTTGAAGATCTTATCCAGCGGGGTATCCAAGAGACCCAGTACTTC. Combining the CDR3 with reference TRBV29-1 and TRBJ2-5 gives the whole variable domain SAVISQKPSRDICQRGTSLTIQCQVDSQVTMMFWYRQQPGQSLTLIATANQGSEATYESGFVIDKFPISRPNLTFSTLTVSNMSPEDSSIYLCSVEDLIQRGIQETQYFGPGTRLLVL.

The genes are TRBV30 and TRBJ1-3; a possible D gene is TRBD1 (5 bases). With 6 bases removed from V and 3 bases from J, the gap between germline ends came to 12 bases. This CDR3 region has 13 residues. From germline, CDR1 is GTSNPN and CDR2 SVGIG (reference sequence). CDR3 DNA sequence: TGTGCCTGCTCAGGGTTTAATGGAAACACCATATATTTT. As protein: CACSGFNGNTIYF.

This chain joins TRBV6-5 and TRBJ2-2; weak D call: TRBD2 (6 bases). This CDR3 contains 13 residues. V was clipped by 6 bases and J by 5 bases, with 10 bases between them. The germline V gene has CDR1 MNHEY and CDR2 SVGAGI. CDR3 in amino acids: CASRPGGTGELFF. The CDR3 coding sequence is TGTGCCAGCAGGCCTGGAGGGACCGGGGAGCTGTTTTTT.

The chain has TRBV3-1 (or the pseudogene TRBV3-2) and TRBJ2-3; 7 nucleotides line up with TRBD2. CDR3 length: 17 amino acids. Germline-derived CDR1 and CDR2 are LGHDT and YNNKEL (reference sequence). With 1 base clipped from V and 0 bases from J, the junction kept 7 bases outside the gene matches. The CDR3 DNA follows: TGTGCCAGCAGCCAAGGATCCCAGCGGGGCAGCACAGATACGCAGTATTTT. Its translation: CASSQGSQRGSTDTQYF.

This clone was detected a few times. The V call is TRBV10-3, the J call TRBJ1-5; 7 bases are shared with TRBD1. Germline V gene data show CDR1 as ENHRY and CDR2 as SYGVKD. This CDR3 has 13 amino acids. After removal of 5 bases from V and 7 bases from J, the junction contained 5 bases not matched to a gene. The CDR3 spells CAISPGDSQPQHF. DNA for the CDR3: TGTGCCATCAGTCCTGGGGACAGCCAGCCCCAGCATTTT.

The chain carries TRBV19 and TRBJ2-7, with D perhaps TRBD1 (5 bases). The CDR3 has 15 amino acids. The V end lost 6 bases, the J end lost 1 base, and 16 bases lay between the germline ends. CDR1 and CDR2 from the germline V gene are LNHDA and SQIVND (reference sequence). CDR3 amino acids: CASRERGGESYEQYF. As DNA, the CDR3 is TGTGCCAGTAGGGAAAGGGGTGGCGAGTCCTACGAGCAGTACTTC.

The V and J genes are TRBV30 and TRBJ2-3; 10 bases agree with TRBD2. The CDR3 runs to 13 residues. Germline trimming cut 7 bases from V and 4 bases from J; bases unmatched to any gene: 5. The germline gives CDR1 GTSNPN, CDR2 SVGIG (reference sequence). CDR3 sequence: CASSGGGPDTQYF. CDR3 sequence (DNA): TGTGCCTCGAGCGGGGGGGGGCCAGATACGCAGTATTTT.